The 26 T cell receptor beta chains below come from one sample, sequenced in a study of PD-1 blockade in classical Hodgkin lymphoma. Repertoires were generated with immunoSEQ multiplex PCR, while TCRdb's copy carries only in-frame clones and drops some. The sample has 25,000 to 35,000 clones; around 78% are singletons. All trial patients relapsed after autologous stem cell transplantation. This material consisted of peripheral blood mononuclear cells (PBMCs), taken before the second cycle of nivolumab. These receptors were collected from a human donor with classical Hodgkin lymphoma.

This clone was recorded a few times. This chain links TRBV27 with TRBJ2-5; tentative D call: TRBD2 (6 bases). CDR1 and CDR2 from the germline V gene are MNHEY and SMNVEV (reference sequence). Trimming pared 6 bases from V and 4 bases from J, leaving 15 bases between. The CDR3 runs to 14 residues. The CDR3 protein is CASSWDFRLETQYF. The CDR3 DNA follows: TGTGCCAGCAGCTGGGACTTTAGATTAGAGACCCAGTACTTC.

The chain employs TRBV19 and TRBJ1-1, with D hard to call. This CDR3 has 13 residues. Germline CDR1 is LNHDA and CDR2 is SQIVND (reference sequence). Trimming shortened V by 3 bases and J by 2 bases, and 7 bases separated the two germline ends. For the CDR3, the DNA is TGTGCCAGTAGTATTCAAGTTAACACTGAAGCTTTCTTT. It translates to CASSIQVNTEAFF.

This sequence joins TRBV7-9 and TRBJ1-6; D remains unclear. Deletions cut 4 bases from V and 5 bases from J, with 3 bases between. This CDR3 has 12 residues. Germline-derived CDR1 and CDR2 are SEHNR and FQNEAQ (reference sequence). CDR3 nucleotides: TGTGCCAGCAGCTCAAATAATTCACCCCTCCACTTT. Its translation is CASSSNNSPLHF.

This clone was seen a single time. A read error may produce the germline difference seen at one junction end. The chain carries TRBV2 and TRBJ1-2; 7 bases are shared with TRBD1. Germline V gives CDR1 SNHLY, CDR2 FYNNEI. The CDR3 covers 11 residues. CDR3 in amino acids: CASSARQGGLF. For the CDR3, the DNA is TGTGCCAGCAGTGCGCGACAGGGAGGGCTCTTC.

This clone was observed once. This chain connects TRBV18 to TRBJ1-4; D unclear. Germline V lookup: CDR1 KGHSH, CDR2 LQKENI. This CDR3 has 14 residues. V dropped 2 bases and J dropped 5 bases, with 9 bases sitting between them. CDR3 DNA sequence: TGTGCCAGCTCACCATTCACCGGGAATGAAAAACTGTTTTTT. It translates to CASSPFTGNEKLFF.

The chain has TRBV20-1 and TRBJ2-3; no definite D call. This CDR3 has 8 amino acids. Germline V gene sequence: CDR1 DFQATT, CDR2 SNEGSKA (reference sequence). The CDR3 sequence is CRGDTQYF. CDR3 DNA: TGCAGGGGAGATACGCAGTATTTT.

This sequence joins TRBV18 and TRBJ1-1; no reliable D call. The CDR3 sequence is 13 residues long. Germline V CDR1 and CDR2: KGHSH, LQKENI. V was shortened by 3 bases and J by 3 bases, with 8 bases between the two germline ends. For the CDR3, the DNA is TGTGCCAGCTCACCGCCCGGGGACACTGAAGCTTTCTTT. Residues: CASSPPGDTEAFF.

This clone is classed as medium-sized. This chain uses TRBV7-6 with TRBJ2-5, with D hard to call. The CDR3 consists of 13 residues. V lost 0 bases and J lost 4, with 6 bases in between. The germline gives CDR1 SGHVS, CDR2 FNYEAQ. CDR3 protein: CASSLALRETQYF. CDR3 DNA sequence: TGTGCCAGCAGCTTAGCCCTACGAGAGACCCAGTACTTC.

The genes are TRBV5-1 and TRBJ1-6; possibly TRBD1 for D (5 bases). In germline, CDR1 is SGHRS, CDR2 YFSETQ. Trimming stripped 3 bases from V and 7 bases from J, with 14 bases between. The CDR3 has 15 amino acids. CDR3 sequence: CASSWGRSGNSPLHF. In DNA form, the CDR3 reads TGCGCCAGCAGCTGGGGGAGGTCGGGGAATTCACCCCTCCACTTT.

This sequence joins TRBV6-1 and TRBJ1-5; 10 bases map to TRBD1. The CDR3 has 17 residues. The germline V gene encodes CDR1 MNHNS and CDR2 SASEGT. Trimming cost V 4 bases and J 2 bases; bases outside gene matches: 8. In DNA, the CDR3 is TGTGCCAGCAGTGGCCGGGACAGGGGCGGTGGCAATCAGCCCCAGCATTTT. It yields the protein CASSGRDRGGGNQPQHF.

This chain links TRBV10-1 with TRBJ2-5, with a tentative D call TRBD1 (5 bases). The CDR3 is made up of 13 amino acids. The V end lost 0 bases, the J end lost 6 bases, and 8 bases lay between the germline ends. The germline gives CDR1 WNHNN, CDR2 SYGVQD (reference sequence). The DNA of the CDR3 is TGCGCCAGCAGTGAGTCAGGGGTCAAGACCCAGTACTTC. Translation gives CASSESGVKTQYF.

The genes are TRBV11-2 and TRBJ2-3; D possibly corresponds to TRBD2 (7 bases). In germline, CDR1 is SGHAT, CDR2 FQNNGV. The CDR3 runs 18 residues. The germline V and J ends were trimmed by 7 bases and 7 bases, with 30 bases remaining between them. CDR3 bases: TGTGCCAGCATTAAAGGGGGGGTATTTACGACTAGGGCATATACGCAGTATTTT. Amino acid sequence: CASIKGGVFTTRAYTQYF.

V is TRBV14 and J is TRBJ2-3; 7 bases map to TRBD1. Germline V gives CDR1 SGHDN, CDR2 FVKESK. The CDR3 consists of 15 residues. Trimming took 9 bases from V and 6 from J; bases not matched to a gene: 15. As DNA, the CDR3 is TGTGCCAGGCCTCGACAGGGCCTAACCCTGGATACGCAGTATTTT. The encoded protein is CARPRQGLTLDTQYF.

V usage is TRBV18 and J usage is TRBJ1-6; weak D call: TRBD1 (5 bases). Germline lookup yields CDR1 KGHSH and CDR2 LQKENI. With 3 bases removed from V and 6 bases from J, the gap between germline ends came to 12 bases. The length of the CDR3 is 15 residues. Here the CDR3 reads CASSPRSQGNSPLHF. DNA for the CDR3: TGTGCCAGCTCACCTCGGTCCCAGGGTAATTCACCCCTCCACTTT. The full variable domain, completed using reference TRBV18 and TRBJ1-6, is NAGVMQNPRHLVRRRGQEARLRCSPMKGHSHVYWYRQLPEEGLKFMVYLQKENIIDESGMPKERFSAEFPKEGPSILRIQQVVRGDSAAYFCASSPRSQGNSPLHFGNGTRLTVT.

The V and J genes are TRBV20-1 and TRBJ2-5; D ambiguous. The CDR3 extends over 10 amino acids. From germline, CDR1 is DFQATT and CDR2 SNEGSKA (reference sequence). Trimming pared 2 bases from V and 5 bases from J, leaving 3 bases between. The CDR3 coding sequence is TGCAGTGCTAGAAGGGAGACCCAGTACTTC. Its translation is CSARRETQYF.

The rearrangement uses TRBV27 and TRBJ2-7; D gene ambiguous. Per the germline V gene, CDR1 is MNHEY and CDR2 is SMNVEV (reference sequence). Trimming removed 0 bases from V and 0 bases from J, with 9 bases in between. This CDR3 is built from 15 residues. CDR3 sequence reads: CASSLSTGPSYEQYF. The CDR3 DNA is TGTGCCAGCAGTTTATCCACCGGACCCTCCTACGAGCAGTACTTC.

J is TRBJ2-5 and V is TRBV18; 8 bases agree with TRBD1. V shed 2 bases and J 3 bases; nucleotides not matched to a gene: 8. The CDR3 runs to 16 residues. From germline, CDR1 is KGHSH and CDR2 LQKENI. The CDR3, as DNA: TGTGCCAGCTCACCAATGGTTGACAGGGGAAAAGAGACCCAGTACTTC. It encodes CASSPMVDRGKETQYF. Combining the CDR3 with reference TRBV18 and TRBJ2-5 gives the whole variable domain NAGVMQNPRHLVRRRGQEARLRCSPMKGHSHVYWYRQLPEEGLKFMVYLQKENIIDESGMPKERFSAEFPKEGPSILRIQQVVRGDSAAYFCASSPMVDRGKETQYFGPGTRLLVL.

The V and J genes are TRBV28 and TRBJ1-2; D call uncertain. The CDR3 covers 12 residues. V was cut by 7 bases and J by 4 bases, with 10 bases left in between. Germline CDR1 is MDHEN and CDR2 is SYDVKM. Written as DNA, the CDR3 is TGTGCCAGCAACCAACCGGGCTATGGCTACACCTTC. This sequence encodes CASNQPGYGYTF.

The chain employs TRBV5-1 and TRBJ1-6; D not resolved. The CDR3 is 16 residues long. V was clipped by 0 bases and J by 12 bases, with 19 bases between them. CDR1 is SGHRS and CDR2 is YFSETQ in the germline V gene. The CDR3, as DNA: TGCGCCAGCAGCTTGGGGTGGGCGTCTGAGAAAAGACCCCTCCACTTT. Its translation is CASSLGWASEKRPLHF.

This rearrangement joins TRBV27 to TRBJ1-4; weak D call: TRBD1 (6 bases). V was pared by 2 bases and J by 7 bases, with 11 bases between. CDR1 MNHEY and CDR2 SMNVEV come from the germline V gene (reference sequence). There are 14 residues in the CDR3. The CDR3 is CASSLIGGGEKLFF. The CDR3 DNA is TGTGCCAGCAGTTTAATCGGGGGCGGTGAAAAACTGTTTTTT. The variable domain in full, completed from reference TRBV27 and TRBJ1-4, reads EAQVTQNPRYLITVTGKKLTVTCSQNMNHEYMSWYRQDPGLGLRQIYYSMNVEVTDKGDVPEGYKVSRKEKRNFPLILESPSPNQTSLYFCASSLIGGGEKLFFGSGTQLSVL.

The chain joins TRBV7-8 to TRBJ1-6; 11 bases are a match to TRBD1. The CDR3 extends over 16 amino acids. Germline loops: CDR1 SGHVS, CDR2 FQNEAQ. The trim removed 4 bases at V and 9 bases at J, leaving 8 bases unmatched. CDR3 DNA sequence: TGTGCCAGCAGCTACGGGGCGGACAGGGGGCGTTCACCCCTCCACTTT. Amino acid sequence: CASSYGADRGRSPLHF. Supplemented by reference TRBV7-8 and TRBJ1-6, the full variable domain reads GAGVSQSPRYKVAKRGQDVALRCDPISGHVSLFWYQQALGQGPEFLTYFQNEAQLDKSGLPSDRFFAERPEGSVSTLKIQRTQQEDSAVYLCASSYGADRGRSPLHFGNGTRLTVT.

This sequence joins TRBV4-3 and TRBJ2-1; possible D gene TRBD1, 6 bases. This CDR3 is built from 15 residues. V lost 0 bases, J lost 2 bases, and 8 bases lay in between. Germline loops: CDR1 LGHNA, CDR2 YSLEER. The CDR3: CASSQEWTAYNEQFF. The CDR3 nucleotides read TGCGCCAGCAGCCAAGAGTGGACAGCCTACAATGAGCAGTTCTTC.

V and J are TRBV28 and TRBJ2-1, with D perhaps TRBD1 or TRBD2 (5 bases each). V lost 8 bases to trimming and J lost 7 bases, with 18 bases between them. The germline CDR1 and CDR2 sequences are MDHEN and SYDVKM. The CDR3 sequence is 14 residues long. CDR3 DNA sequence: TGTGCCAGCGGCCCCAACGAGAGGGGAAATGAGCAGTTCTTC. Translation: CASGPNERGNEQFF.

The chain employs TRBV25-1 and TRBJ2-5; unclear D gene. Germline V gives CDR1 MGHDK, CDR2 SYGVNS. The CDR3 has 15 residues. With 1 base removed from V and 2 bases from J, the gap between germline ends came to 11 bases. The DNA of the CDR3 is TGTGCCAGCAGTGAATTTCGACTTTCTCAAGAGACCCAGTACTTC. Its translation is CASSEFRLSQETQYF.

The table lists this clone with a count of one. The rearrangement uses TRBV30 and TRBJ1-5; D call uncertain. The V end lost 0 bases, the J end lost 0 bases, and 6 bases lay between the germline ends. CDR3 size: 14 residues. From germline, CDR1 is GTSNPN and CDR2 SVGIG (reference sequence). CDR3 protein: CAWSVRSSNQPQHF. The CDR3 DNA follows: TGTGCCTGGAGTGTCCGCAGTAGCAATCAGCCCCAGCATTTT.

The V call is TRBV6-6, the J call TRBJ1-6, with 7 bases matching TRBD1. CDR1 and CDR2 (germline): MNHNY, SVGAGI (reference sequence). The junction had 8 bases not matched to a gene; V was cut back by 5 bases and J by 7 bases. The CDR3 covers 15 residues. The CDR3 is CASSHARDRNSPLHF. The CDR3 DNA reads TGTGCCAGCAGTCATGCCCGGGACAGAAATTCACCCCTCCACTTT.